This TCR beta chain emerged from a study of cytomegalovirus exposure and HLA in healthy donors. Study-level points and caveats: There were several of the most significant clusters that appeared linked to common viral pathogens in a later analysis. TCR beta sequences numbering about 17,000 were associated with HLA alleles at 0.05 false discovery rate in a later analysis. Most TCR sequences were rare, but some public TCRs occurred in many donors.

A multiplex PCR was run with 60 Vbeta primers and 13 Jbeta primers. Measured with immunoSEQ multiplex PCR; TCRdb has only the in-frame clones, and not every one. This sample's table has around 50,000 clones. As for this clone: Antigen: not known.

V lost 0 bases and J lost 6, with 16 bases in between. Germline lookup yields CDR1 SGHRS and CDR2 YFSETQ. There are 16 residues in the CDR3. The TCR originated in a woman between 25 and 40 years old in good health and CMV-seropositive. The sample was PBMCs. The rearrangement uses TRBV5-1 and TRBJ2-1, with a possible D match to TRBD2 (6 bases). The CDR3 spells CASSLEGRGSPNEQFF. The DNA for the CDR3 is TGCGCCAGCAGCTTGGAAGGGCGGGGATCCCCCAATGAGCAGTTCTTC. Full variable domain (remainder filled in from reference TRBV5-1 and TRBJ2-1): KAGVTQTPRYLIKTRGQQVTLSCSPISGHRSVSWYQQTPGQGLQFLFEYFSETQRNKGNFPGRFSGRQFSNSRSEMNVSTLELGDSALYLCASSLEGRGSPNEQFFGPGTRLTVL.